The present entry profiles one T cell receptor beta chain with its context. The antigen remains undetermined. Data came from immunoSEQ multiplex PCR; TCRdb stores just in-frame clones and leaves some out. The table shows around 980,000 clones, with approximately 80% occurring only once. These data are taken from a study of shared clonotypes between healthy human individuals. Findings and limits, study-wide: Apart from blood, nothing was sampled; tissue repertoires likely differ. Memory subsets generally showed lower estimated richness than naive subsets.

The study separated CD4+ cells into CD45RA+ naive and CD45RA-negative memory subsets. Germline CDR1 reads SGHTA; CDR2 reads FQGNSA. The CDR3 runs to 14 residues. Trimming took 4 bases from V and 6 from J; bases not matched to a gene: 3. The receptor's source is a man younger than 35 in good health. Some clones in this sample may be carry-over from other donors' samples. The sample taken for sequencing was memory CD4+ T cells from PBMCs. Subset here: CD45RA-negative fraction. The chain couples TRBV7-2 to TRBJ1-5, with 10 bases that match TRBD1. This CDR3 reads CASSSRTGGQPQHF. As DNA, the CDR3 is TGTGCCAGCAGCTCTCGGACAGGGGGTCAGCCCCAGCATTTT. The variable domain in full, with the rest retrieved from reference TRBV7-2 and TRBJ1-5, is GAGVSQSPSNKVTEKGKDVELRCDPISGHTALYWYRQSLGQGLEFLIYFQGNSAPDKSGLPSDRFSAERTGGSVSTLTIQRTQQEDSAVYLCASSSRTGGQPQHFGDGTRLSIL.